The rows below give T cell receptor beta chains drawn from one sample of a study of T cell responses to AZD1222 COVID-19 vaccine. The data were produced by immunoSEQ multiplex PCR, yet TCRdb's version contains in-frame clones alone and is incomplete. The sample holds around 180,000 clones; 80% to 90% are singletons and the top ten take 6.1%. The sequences come from peripheral blood, collected on day 0 of AZD1222 vaccination. The origin of the receptors is an adult in good health. Each CDR3 is given with its conserved first and last residue. The D gene is left open where the match is weak.

J gene: TRBJ2-1; V gene: TRBV19; D gene: .; CDR3 protein: CASTRGGATPEFF; CDR3 DNA: TGTGCCAGTACGCGCGGCGGGGCAACCCCGGAGTTCTTC
J gene: TRBJ1-2; V gene: TRBV12-3/TRBV12-4; D gene: .; CDR3 protein: CASSLTARHGYTF; CDR3 DNA: TGTGCCAGCAGTTTAACGGCACGACATGGCTACACCTTC
J gene: TRBJ2-2; V gene: TRBV5-6; D gene: TRBD2; CDR3 protein: CASSLTSGVNTGELFF; CDR3 DNA: TGTGCCAGCAGCTTGACTAGCGGAGTGAACACCGGGGAGCTGTTTTTT
J gene: TRBJ1-6; V gene: TRBV2; D gene: .; CDR3 protein: CASSEILNAPLHF; CDR3 DNA: TGTGCCAGCAGTGAAATCCTAAATGCACCCCTCCACTTT
J gene: TRBJ1-6; V gene: TRBV19; D gene: TRBD1; CDR3 protein: CASSTGQGVSPLHF; CDR3 DNA: TGTGCCAGTAGTACGGGACAGGGAGTTTCACCCCTCCACTTT
J gene: TRBJ1-5; V gene: TRBV3-1/TRBV3-2; D gene: .; CDR3 protein: CASSQDGNQPQHF; CDR3 DNA: TGTGCCAGCAGCCAAGATGGGAATCAGCCCCAGCATTTT
J gene: TRBJ1-4; V gene: TRBV29-1; D gene: TRBD1; CDR3 protein: CSVDRDVF; CDR3 DNA: TGCAGCGTCGACAGGGACGTTTTT
J gene: TRBJ1-3; V gene: TRBV6-5; D gene: .; CDR3 protein: CASREEWGSGNTIYF; CDR3 DNA: TGTGCCAGCAGGGAGGAGTGGGGGTCTGGAAACACCATATATTTT
J gene: TRBJ1-4; V gene: TRBV6-5; D gene: .; CDR3 protein: CASTEARKSGKLFF; CDR3 DNA: TGTGCCAGCACCGAGGCCAGGAAGTCAGGAAAACTGTTTTTT
J gene: TRBJ1-4; V gene: TRBV28; D gene: .; CDR3 protein: CASTRNSNNEKLFF; CDR3 DNA: TGTGCCAGCACAAGAAACAGCAATAATGAAAAACTGTTTTTT